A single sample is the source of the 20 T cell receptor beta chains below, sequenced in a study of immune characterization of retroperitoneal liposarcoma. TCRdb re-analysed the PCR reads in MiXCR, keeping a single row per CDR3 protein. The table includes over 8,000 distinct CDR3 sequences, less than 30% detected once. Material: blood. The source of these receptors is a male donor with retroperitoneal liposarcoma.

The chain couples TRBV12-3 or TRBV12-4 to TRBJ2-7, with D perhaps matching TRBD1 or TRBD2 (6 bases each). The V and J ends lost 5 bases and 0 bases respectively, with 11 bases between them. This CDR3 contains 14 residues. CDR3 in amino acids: CASSRGTGSYEQYF. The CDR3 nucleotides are TGTGCCAGCAGTAGGGGGACTGGCTCCTACGAGCAGTACTTC.

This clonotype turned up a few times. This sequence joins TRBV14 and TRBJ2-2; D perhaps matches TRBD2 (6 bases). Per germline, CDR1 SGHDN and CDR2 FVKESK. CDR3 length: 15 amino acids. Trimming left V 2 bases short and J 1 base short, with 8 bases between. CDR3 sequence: CASSQPGENTGELFF. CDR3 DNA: TGTGCCAGCAGCCAACCGGGAGAGAACACCGGGGAGCTGTTTTTT.

The CDR3 DNA sequence: TGTGCCAGCAGCGAGGAGAGCTCCTACAATGAGCAGTTCTTC. Its translation: CASSEESSYNEQFF. V is TRBV9 and J is TRBJ2-1; unclear D gene. The germline V gene has CDR1 SGDLS and CDR2 YYNGEE. There are 14 residues in the CDR3. V lost 3 bases and J 0 bases, leaving 7 bases between the germline ends.

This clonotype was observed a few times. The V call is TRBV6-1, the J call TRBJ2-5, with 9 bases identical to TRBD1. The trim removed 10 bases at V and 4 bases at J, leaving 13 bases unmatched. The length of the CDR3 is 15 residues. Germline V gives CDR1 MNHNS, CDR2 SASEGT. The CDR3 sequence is CANRPTGTGLETQYF. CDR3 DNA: TGTGCCAATAGGCCAACCGGGACAGGGTTAGAGACCCAGTACTTC.

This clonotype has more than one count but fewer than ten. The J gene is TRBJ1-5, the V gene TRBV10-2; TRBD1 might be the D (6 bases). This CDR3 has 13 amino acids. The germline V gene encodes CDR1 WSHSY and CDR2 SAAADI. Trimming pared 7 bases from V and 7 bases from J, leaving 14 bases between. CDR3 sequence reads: CASTHSGGQPQHF. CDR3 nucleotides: TGCGCCAGCACCCATTCGGGGGGCCAGCCCCAGCATTTT.

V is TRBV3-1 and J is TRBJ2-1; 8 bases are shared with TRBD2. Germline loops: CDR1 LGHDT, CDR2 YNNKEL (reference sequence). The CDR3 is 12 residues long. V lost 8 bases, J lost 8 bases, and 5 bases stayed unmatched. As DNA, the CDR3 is TGTGCCAGCCGGGGGGGCCCCCATGAGCAGTTCTTC. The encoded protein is CASRGGPHEQFF.

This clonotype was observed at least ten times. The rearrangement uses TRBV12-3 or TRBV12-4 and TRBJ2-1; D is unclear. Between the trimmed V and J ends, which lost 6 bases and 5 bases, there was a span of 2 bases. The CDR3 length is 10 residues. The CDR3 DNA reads TGTGCCAGCAGCGACAATGAGCAGTTCTTC. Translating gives CASSDNEQFF.

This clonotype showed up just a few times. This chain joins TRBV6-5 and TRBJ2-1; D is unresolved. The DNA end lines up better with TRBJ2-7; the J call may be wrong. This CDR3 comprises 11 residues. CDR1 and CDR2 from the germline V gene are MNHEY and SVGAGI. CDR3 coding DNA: TGTGCCAGCAGTGGCACCTACGAGCAGTACTTC. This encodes CASSGTYEQYF.

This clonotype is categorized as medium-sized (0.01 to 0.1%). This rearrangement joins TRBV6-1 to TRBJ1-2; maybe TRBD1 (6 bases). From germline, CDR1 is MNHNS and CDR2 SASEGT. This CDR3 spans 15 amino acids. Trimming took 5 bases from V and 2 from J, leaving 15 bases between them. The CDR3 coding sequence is TGTGCCAGCAGTCTCGATGGGGGGCAAAACTATGGCTACACCTTC. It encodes CASSLDGGQNYGYTF.

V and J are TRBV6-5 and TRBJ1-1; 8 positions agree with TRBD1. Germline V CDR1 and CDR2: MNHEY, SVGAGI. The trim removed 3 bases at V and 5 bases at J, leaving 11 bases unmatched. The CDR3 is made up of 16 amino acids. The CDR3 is CASSYTPGTGGTEAFF. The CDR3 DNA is TGTGCCAGCAGTTATACCCCCGGGACAGGAGGTACTGAAGCTTTCTTT.

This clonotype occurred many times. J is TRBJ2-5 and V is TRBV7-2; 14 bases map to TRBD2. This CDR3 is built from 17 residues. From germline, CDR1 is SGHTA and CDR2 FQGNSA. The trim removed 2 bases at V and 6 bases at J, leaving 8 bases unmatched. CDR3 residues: CASSLSGTSGSMKTQYF. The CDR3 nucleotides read TGTGCCAGCAGCTTATCCGGGACTAGCGGGAGTATGAAGACCCAGTACTTC.

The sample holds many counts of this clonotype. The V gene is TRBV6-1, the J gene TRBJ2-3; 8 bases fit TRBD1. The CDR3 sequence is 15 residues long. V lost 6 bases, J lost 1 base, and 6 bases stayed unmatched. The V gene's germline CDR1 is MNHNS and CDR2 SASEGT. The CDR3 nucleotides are TGTGCCAGCAGCCTGGACAGGGTAGGCACAGATACGCAGTATTTT. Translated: CASSLDRVGTDTQYF.

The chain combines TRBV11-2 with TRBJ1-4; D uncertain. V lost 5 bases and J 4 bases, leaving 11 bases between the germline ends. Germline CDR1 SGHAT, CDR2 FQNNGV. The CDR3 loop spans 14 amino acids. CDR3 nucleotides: TGTGCCAGCAGCCCTCCGGGGAATAATGAAAAACTGTTTTTT. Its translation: CASSPPGNNEKLFF.

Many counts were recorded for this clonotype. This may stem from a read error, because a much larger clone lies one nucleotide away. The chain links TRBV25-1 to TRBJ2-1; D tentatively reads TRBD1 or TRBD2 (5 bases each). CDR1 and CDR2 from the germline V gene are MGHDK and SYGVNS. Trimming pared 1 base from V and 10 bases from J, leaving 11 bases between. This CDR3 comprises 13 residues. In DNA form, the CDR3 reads TGTGCCAGCAGTGAATGGGACCCCCGCGAGCAGTTCTTC. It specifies CASSEWDPREQFF.

The CDR3 region is CASSPKAGTGDNYGYTF. In nucleotides, the CDR3 is TGCGCCAGCAGTCCTAAGGCTGGGACAGGGGATAACTATGGCTACACCTTC. The V gene is TRBV5-1, the J gene TRBJ1-2; 10 bases are shared with TRBD1. This CDR3 is built from 17 residues. Per germline, CDR1 SGHRS and CDR2 YFSETQ. The trim removed 5 bases at V and 1 base at J, leaving 11 bases unmatched. Complete variable domain (other parts from reference TRBV5-1 and TRBJ1-2): KAGVTQTPRYLIKTRGQQVTLSCSPISGHRSVSWYQQTPGQGLQFLFEYFSETQRNKGNFPGRFSGRQFSNSRSEMNVSTLELGDSALYLCASSPKAGTGDNYGYTFGSGTRLTVV.

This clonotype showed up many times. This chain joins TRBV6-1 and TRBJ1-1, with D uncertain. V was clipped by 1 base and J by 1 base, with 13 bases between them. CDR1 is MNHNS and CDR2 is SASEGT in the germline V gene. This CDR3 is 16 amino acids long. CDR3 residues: CASSEERLIKNTEAFF. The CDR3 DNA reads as TGTGCCAGCAGTGAAGAGCGGCTCATTAAGAACACTGAAGCTTTCTTT.

In DNA, the CDR3 is TGTGCCAGCAGCCAATGGGCCAGGTCGGCGAACACCGGGGAGCTGTTTTTT. The encoded protein is CASSQWARSANTGELFF. The chain couples TRBV7-6 to TRBJ2-2; D uncertain. Germline CDR1 is SGHVS and CDR2 is FNYEAQ. The CDR3 covers 17 residues. V lost 5 bases to trimming and J lost 0 bases, with 16 bases between them.

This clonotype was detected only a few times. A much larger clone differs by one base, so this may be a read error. The CDR3 coding sequence is TGTGCCAGCAGTCTTACGGGGGGGCAAGAGACCCAGTTCTTC. Encoded protein: CASSLTGGQETQFF. The V call is TRBV6-1, the J call TRBJ2-1, with TRBD2 matching over 8 bases. The CDR3 has 14 amino acids. J lost 13 bases, V lost 5 bases, and 13 bases had no gene match. Germline V gene lookup returns CDR1 MNHNS and CDR2 SASEGT.

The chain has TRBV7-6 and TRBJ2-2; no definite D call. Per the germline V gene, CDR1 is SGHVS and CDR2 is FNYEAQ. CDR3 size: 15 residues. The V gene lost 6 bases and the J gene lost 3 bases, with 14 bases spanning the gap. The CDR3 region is CASSYEVADTGELFF. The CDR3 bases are TGTGCCAGCAGTTACGAGGTGGCGGACACCGGGGAGCTGTTTTTT.

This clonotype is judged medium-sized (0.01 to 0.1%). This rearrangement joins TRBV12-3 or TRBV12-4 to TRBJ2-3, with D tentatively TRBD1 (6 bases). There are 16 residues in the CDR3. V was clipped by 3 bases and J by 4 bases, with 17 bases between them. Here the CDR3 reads CASSFNGLGAADTQYF. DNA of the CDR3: TGTGCCAGCAGTTTTAATGGACTGGGGGCTGCAGATACGCAGTATTTT.